This T cell receptor beta chain was captured in a study of blood T cell repertoires in COVID-19. Study-wide context: Sample material is recorded as cDNA or gDNA derived from T cells, B-cell-depleted T cells, or PBMCs.

Among Cohort 3 donors, those recovered had two negative PCRs, clearance, or symptom resolution. Profiled with immunoSEQ multiplex PCR; TCRdb holds only in-frame clones, not every one. The sample lists 300,000 to 350,000 clones; about 90% were seen once. The sequencing sample was made of PBMCs or T cells enriched from blood (not recorded which). This receptor was taken from a woman aged 25-40 years who had recovered from COVID-19.

CDR3 nucleotides: TGTGCCAGCAGTACACAACAAACCGGGGAGCTGTTTTTT. Amino acid sequence: CASSTQQTGELFF. The chain carries TRBV12-3 or TRBV12-4 and TRBJ2-2; D is uncertain. This CDR3 contains 13 residues. The germline V and J ends were trimmed by 5 bases and 5 bases, with 9 bases remaining between them.